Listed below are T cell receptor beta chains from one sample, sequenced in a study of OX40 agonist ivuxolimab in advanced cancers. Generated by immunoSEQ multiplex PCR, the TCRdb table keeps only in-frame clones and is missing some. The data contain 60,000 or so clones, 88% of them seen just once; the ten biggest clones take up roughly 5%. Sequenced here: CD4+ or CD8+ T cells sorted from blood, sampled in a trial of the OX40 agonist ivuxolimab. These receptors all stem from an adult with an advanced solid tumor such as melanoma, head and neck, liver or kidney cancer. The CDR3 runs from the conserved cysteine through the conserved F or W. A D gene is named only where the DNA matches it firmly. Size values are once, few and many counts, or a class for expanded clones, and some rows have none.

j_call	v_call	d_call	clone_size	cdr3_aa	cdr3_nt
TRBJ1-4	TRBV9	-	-	CASSVEQGREKLFF	TGTGCCAGCAGCGTAGAGCAGGGTCGAGAAAAACTGTTTTTT
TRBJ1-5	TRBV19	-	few	CATGQGIQPQHF	TGTGCCACAGGGCAGGGGATTCAGCCCCAGCATTTT
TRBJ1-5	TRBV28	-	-	CASSPLGGNQPQHF	TGTGCCAGCAGCCCCCTAGGGGGCAATCAGCCCCAGCATTTT
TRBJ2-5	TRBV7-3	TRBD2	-	CASSLGLAGETQYF	TGTGCCAGCAGCTTGGGACTAGCGGGAGAGACCCAGTACTTC
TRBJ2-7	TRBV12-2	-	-	CASRLDRDHSYEQYF	TGTGCAAGTCGCTTGGACAGGGATCACTCCTACGAGCAGTACTTC
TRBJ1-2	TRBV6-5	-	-	CASSFDRYGYTF	TGTGCCAGCAGTTTCGATCGCTATGGCTACACCTTC
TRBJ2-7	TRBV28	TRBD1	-	CASSFILLISGGGCLFYEQYF	TGTGCCAGCAGTTTTATCCTATTGATATCAGGGGGCGGGTGTTTGTTCTACGAGCAGTACTTC
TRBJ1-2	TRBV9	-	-	CASSVGATGYTF	TGTGCCAGCAGCGTGGGGGCCACGGGCTACACCTTC
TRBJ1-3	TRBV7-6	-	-	CASSLNPGGSGNTIYF	TGTGCCAGCAGCTTAAATCCGGGGGGATCTGGAAACACCATATATTTT
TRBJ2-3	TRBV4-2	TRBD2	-	CASSREASGGASSRSDTQYF	TGTGCCAGCAGCCGAGAAGCTAGCGGGGGGGCCAGTTCTCGTTCAGATACGCAGTATTTT
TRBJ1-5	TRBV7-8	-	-	CASSPLEGVAQPQHF	TGTGCCAGCAGCCCCCTCGAGGGAGTAGCTCAGCCCCAGCATTTT
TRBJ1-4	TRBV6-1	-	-	CASSEFPVKLFF	TGTGCCAGCAGTGAATTTCCGGTGAAACTGTTTTTT
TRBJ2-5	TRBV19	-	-	CASSIGGPGERETQYF	TGTGCCAGTAGTATAGGAGGCCCTGGAGAAAGAGAGACCCAGTACTTC
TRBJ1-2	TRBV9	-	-	CASSTQGSFYGYTF	TGTGCCAGCAGCACACAGGGCTCCTTCTATGGCTACACCTTC
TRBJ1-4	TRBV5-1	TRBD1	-	CASSLGQAVRSEKLFF	TGCGCCAGCAGCCTGGGACAGGCCGTAAGGTCTGAAAAACTGTTTTTT
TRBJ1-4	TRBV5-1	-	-	CASSLAPRATNEKLFF	TGCGCCAGCAGCTTGGCCCCTCGCGCAACTAATGAAAAACTGTTTTTT
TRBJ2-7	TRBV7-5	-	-	CVRSLPRTSGGGHEQYF	TGTGTCAGAAGCCTACCCCGGACTAGCGGGGGAGGTCACGAGCAGTACTTC
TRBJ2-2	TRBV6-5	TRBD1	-	CASRRDRFTGELFF	TGTGCCAGCAGAAGGGACAGGTTCACCGGGGAGCTGTTTTTT
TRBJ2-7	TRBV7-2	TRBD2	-	CASSLGAGGPYEQYF	TGTGCCAGCAGCTTAGGGGCGGGAGGGCCTTACGAGCAGTACTTC
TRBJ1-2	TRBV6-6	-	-	CASSLTYGYTF	TGTGCCAGCAGCTTAACCTATGGCTACACCTTC
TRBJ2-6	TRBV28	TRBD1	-	CASSPGQGATGANVLTF	TGTGCCAGCAGTCCGGGACAGGGGGCGACTGGGGCCAACGTCCTGACTTTC
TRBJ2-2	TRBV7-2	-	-	CASSLEAGGGGELFF	TGTGCCAGCAGCTTAGAGGCAGGAGGTGGCGGGGAGCTGTTTTTT
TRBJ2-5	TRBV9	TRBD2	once	CASSATGLAGRQETQYF	TGTGCCAGCAGCGCAACCGGACTAGCGGGGAGACAAGAGACCCAGTACTTC
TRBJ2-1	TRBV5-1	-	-	CASSYTAGEGGNEQFF	TGCGCCAGCAGCTATACGGCAGGGGAAGGGGGCAATGAGCAGTTCTTC
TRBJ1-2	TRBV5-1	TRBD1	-	CASSLASLTGTGGYTF	TGCGCCAGCAGCTTGGCCTCCTTGACAGGGACGGGGGGCTACACCTTC
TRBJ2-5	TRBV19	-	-	CASREGGETQYF	TGTGCCAGTAGAGAGGGGGGAGAGACCCAGTACTTC
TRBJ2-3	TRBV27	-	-	CASSLSGTDTQYF	TGTGCCAGCAGTTTATCGGGCACAGATACGCAGTATTTT
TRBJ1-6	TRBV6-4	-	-	CASSDGYSPLHF	TGTGCCAGCAGCGACGGGTATTCACCCCTCCACTTT
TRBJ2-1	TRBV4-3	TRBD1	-	CASSLLYRDRGSEQFF	TGCGCCAGCAGCCTACTTTACCGGGACAGGGGAAGCGAGCAGTTCTTC
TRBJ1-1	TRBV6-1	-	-	CASQAGNTEAFF	TGTGCCAGTCAAGCAGGGAACACTGAAGCTTTCTTT
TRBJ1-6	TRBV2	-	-	CASLGEANSPLHF	TGTGCCAGCCTGGGGGAAGCTAATTCACCCCTCCACTTT